This note documents a single TCR beta chain sequence. The antigen remains undetermined. These data originate in a study of fetal regulatory T cell absence and autoimmunity. The survey-level immunoSEQ assay was used. Sequencing used immunoSEQ multiplex PCR; TCRdb keeps in-frame clones, though not all of them. The table includes 85,000 to 100,000 clones, approximately 79% detected once. General study points: Pancreas and cord blood did not differ much in TRB family usage. The oligoclonal enrichment was interpreted as supporting antigen-driven pancreatic autoimmunity before birth in IPEX syndrome.

Germline assignment: CDR1 MGHDK and CDR2 SYGVNS. V shed 2 bases, J shed 0 bases, and the junction held 3 bases outside the gene matches. The CDR3 runs to 16 residues. The chain employs TRBV25-1 and TRBJ2-2, with 7 nucleotides matching TRBD1. This TCR derives from a male donor with IPEX syndrome. The sample taken for sequencing was pancreas tissue. The CDR3 DNA reads as TGTGCCAGCAGTGAACCAGGGACAGCGAACACCGGGGAGCTGTTTTTT. Translating it yields CASSEPGTANTGELFF.